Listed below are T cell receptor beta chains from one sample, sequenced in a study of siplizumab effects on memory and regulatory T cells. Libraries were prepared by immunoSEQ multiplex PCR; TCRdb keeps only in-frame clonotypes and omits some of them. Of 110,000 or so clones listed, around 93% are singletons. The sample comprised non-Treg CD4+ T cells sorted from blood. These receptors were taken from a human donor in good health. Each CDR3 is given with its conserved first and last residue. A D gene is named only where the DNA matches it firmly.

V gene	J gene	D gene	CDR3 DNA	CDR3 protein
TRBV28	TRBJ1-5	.	TGTGCCAGCAGTTGGGGAAGTCAGCCCCAGCATTTT	CASSWGSQPQHF
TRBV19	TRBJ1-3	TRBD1	TGTGCCAGTAGTGACGCCGGGACAGGCTTCTCTGGAAACACCATATATTTT	CASSDAGTGFSGNTIYF
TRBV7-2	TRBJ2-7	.	TGTGCCAGCAGCTTTCTCTACGAGCAGTACTTC	CASSFLYEQYF
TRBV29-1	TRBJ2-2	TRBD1	TGCAGCGGAGAGAAACAGGGGGCCGCCGGGGAGCTGTTTTTT	CSGEKQGAAGELFF
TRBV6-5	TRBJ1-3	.	TGTGCCAGCGGTCAGTTAGGAAACACCATATATTTT	CASGQLGNTIYF
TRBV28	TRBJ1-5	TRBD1	TGTGCCAGCAGTTGGGACAGCCTCAGCAATCAGCCCCAGCATTTT	CASSWDSLSNQPQHF
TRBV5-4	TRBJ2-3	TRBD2	TGTGCCAGCAGCTTGAATCGGGGGGGCCAATCAGATACGCAGTATTTT	CASSLNRGGQSDTQYF
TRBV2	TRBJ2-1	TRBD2	TGTGCCAGCACCGAAGGTAGAACTAGCGGGGGAAATGAGCAGTTCTTC	CASTEGRTSGGNEQFF
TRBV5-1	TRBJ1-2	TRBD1	TGCGCCAGCAGCCCGGGACAGTTGAATGGCTACACCTTC	CASSPGQLNGYTF
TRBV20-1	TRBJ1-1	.	TGCAGTGCTAGGGGGAGGACTGAAGCTTTCTTT	CSARGRTEAFF
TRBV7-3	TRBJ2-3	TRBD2	TGTGCCAGCAGCAGGACTAGCGGGCAGGGTACGCAGTATTTT	CASSRTSGQGTQYF
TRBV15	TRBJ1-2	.	TGTGCCACCAGCAGTAGGGGACGGAACTATGGCTACACCTTC	CATSSRGRNYGYTF